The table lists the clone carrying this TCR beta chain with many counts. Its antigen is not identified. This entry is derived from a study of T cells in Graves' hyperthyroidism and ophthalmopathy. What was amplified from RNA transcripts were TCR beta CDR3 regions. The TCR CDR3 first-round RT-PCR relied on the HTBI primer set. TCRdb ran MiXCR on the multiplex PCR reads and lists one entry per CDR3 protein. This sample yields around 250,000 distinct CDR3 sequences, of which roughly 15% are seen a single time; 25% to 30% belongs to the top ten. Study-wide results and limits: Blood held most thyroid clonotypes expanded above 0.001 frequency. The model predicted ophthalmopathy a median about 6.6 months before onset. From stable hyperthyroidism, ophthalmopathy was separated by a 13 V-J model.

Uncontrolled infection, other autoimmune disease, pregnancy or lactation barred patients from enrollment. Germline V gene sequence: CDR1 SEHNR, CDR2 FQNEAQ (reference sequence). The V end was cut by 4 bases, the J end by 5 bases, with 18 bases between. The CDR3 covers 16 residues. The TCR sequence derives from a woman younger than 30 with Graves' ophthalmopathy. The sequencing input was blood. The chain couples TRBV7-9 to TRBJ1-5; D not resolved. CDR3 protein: CASSSSMAQGDQPQHF. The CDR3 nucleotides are TGTGCCAGCAGCTCCTCCATGGCCCAAGGCGATCAGCCCCAGCATTTT.